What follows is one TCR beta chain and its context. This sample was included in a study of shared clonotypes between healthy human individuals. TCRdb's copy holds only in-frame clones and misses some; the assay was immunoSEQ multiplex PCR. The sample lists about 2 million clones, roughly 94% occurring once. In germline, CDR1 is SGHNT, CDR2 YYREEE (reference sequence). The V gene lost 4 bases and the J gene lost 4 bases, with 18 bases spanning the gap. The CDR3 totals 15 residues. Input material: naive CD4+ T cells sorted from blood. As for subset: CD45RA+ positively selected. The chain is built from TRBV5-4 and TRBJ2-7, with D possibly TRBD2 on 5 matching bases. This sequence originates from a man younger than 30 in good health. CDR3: CASSKETGLGYEQYF. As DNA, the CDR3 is TGTGCCAGCAGCAAAGAGACGGGGTTAGGGTACGAGCAGTACTTC. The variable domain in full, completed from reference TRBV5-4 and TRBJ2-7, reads ETGVTQSPTHLIKTRGQQVTLRCSSQSGHNTVSWYQQALGQGPQFIFQYYREEENGRGNFPPRFSGLQFPNYSSELNVNALELDDSALYLCASSKETGLGYEQYFGPGTRLTVT.